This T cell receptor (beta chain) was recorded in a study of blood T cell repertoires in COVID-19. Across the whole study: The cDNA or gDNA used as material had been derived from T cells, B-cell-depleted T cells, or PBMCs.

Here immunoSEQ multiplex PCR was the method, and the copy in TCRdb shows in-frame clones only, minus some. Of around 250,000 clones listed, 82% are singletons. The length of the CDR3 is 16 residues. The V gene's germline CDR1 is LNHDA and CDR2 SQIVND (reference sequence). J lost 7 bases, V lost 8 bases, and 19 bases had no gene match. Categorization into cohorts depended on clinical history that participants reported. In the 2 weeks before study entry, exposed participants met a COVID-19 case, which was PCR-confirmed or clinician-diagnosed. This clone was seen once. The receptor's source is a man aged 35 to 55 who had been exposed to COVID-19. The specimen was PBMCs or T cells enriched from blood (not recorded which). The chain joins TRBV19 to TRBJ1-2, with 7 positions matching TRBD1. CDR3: CASRFGVGGGASGYTF. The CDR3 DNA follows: TGTGCCAGTCGATTCGGCGTAGGAGGGGGCGCGTCTGGCTACACCTTC.